This T cell receptor (beta chain) was captured in a study of blood T cell repertoires in COVID-19. Study overall: The analysed material was cDNA or gDNA that came from T cells, B-cell-depleted T cells, or PBMCs.

Data came from immunoSEQ multiplex PCR; TCRdb stores just in-frame clones and leaves some out. The sample lists roughly 250,000 clones; around nine tenths were seen once. The V end lost 6 bases, the J end lost 4 bases, and 15 bases lay between the germline ends. This CDR3 has 14 residues. Germline V gives CDR1 KGHSH, CDR2 LQKENI. The sequence derives from a woman aged 35 to 49 who had recovered from COVID-19. The J gene is TRBJ2-5, the V gene TRBV18; D is unresolved. Sequenced: peripheral blood. This CDR3 reads CASSLLAPSETQYF. In DNA, the CDR3 is TGTGCCAGCTCTCTCTTGGCACCCTCAGAGACCCAGTACTTC. The whole variable domain, filled in from reference TRBV18 and TRBJ2-5, reads NAGVMQNPRHLVRRRGQEARLRCSPMKGHSHVYWYRQLPEEGLKFMVYLQKENIIDESGMPKERFSAEFPKEGPSILRIQQVVRGDSAAYFCASSLLAPSETQYFGPGTRLLVL.